These T cell receptor beta chains were read from a single sample in a study of cytomegalovirus exposure and HLA in healthy donors. Produced via immunoSEQ multiplex PCR; TCRdb's table is partial and in-frame only. The sample yields approximately 200,000 clones, approximately 80% seen once. The sequenced sample was PBMCs. The receptors derive from a young woman in good health and CMV-seropositive. CDR3s leave out the opening cysteine and the closing phenylalanine or tryptophan. Each record gives: V gene, J gene, CDR3 protein.

v_call: TRBV5-1; j_call: TRBJ2-5; cdr3_aa: ARTGGPKSMKTQY
v_call: TRBV28; j_call: TRBJ2-7; cdr3_aa: ASSGHRGPPYEQY
v_call: TRBV4-1; j_call: TRBJ2-1; cdr3_aa: ASSQASGGGEQF
v_call: TRBV29-1; j_call: TRBJ1-4; cdr3_aa: SVVSPQNGELF
v_call: TRBV9; j_call: TRBJ2-2; cdr3_aa: ASSGGGPNTGELF
v_call: TRBV19; j_call: TRBJ2-5; cdr3_aa: ASSISLAGVGETQY
v_call: TRBV5-8; j_call: TRBJ1-2; cdr3_aa: ASTPQGRNYGYT
v_call: TRBV11-2; j_call: TRBJ1-1; cdr3_aa: ASSPGGDYTEAF
v_call: TRBV21-1; j_call: TRBJ2-3; cdr3_aa: ASSKGGGGPHTDTQY
v_call: TRBV7-9; j_call: TRBJ2-7; cdr3_aa: ASSISAGDTEQY
v_call: TRBV25-1; j_call: TRBJ2-5; cdr3_aa: ASSEYPDRGRTQY
v_call: TRBV7-9; j_call: TRBJ2-1; cdr3_aa: ASRDRVHGEQF
v_call: TRBV5-4; j_call: TRBJ2-2; cdr3_aa: ASSLREETGELF
v_call: TRBV10-2; j_call: TRBJ2-3; cdr3_aa: ASKLAGASTDTQY
v_call: TRBV5-1; j_call: TRBJ2-2; cdr3_aa: ASSRASGNTGELF
v_call: TRBV5-5; j_call: TRBJ2-1; cdr3_aa: ASTHDFSYNEQF
v_call: TRBV7-6; j_call: TRBJ2-2; cdr3_aa: ASRRTGGSNTGELF
v_call: TRBV7-2; j_call: TRBJ2-5; cdr3_aa: ASSLQWDRGRETQY
v_call: TRBV11-2; j_call: TRBJ2-7; cdr3_aa: ASSLGTGLDIYEQY
v_call: TRBV15; j_call: TRBJ2-3; cdr3_aa: ATSTPVSGSTDTQY
v_call: TRBV28; j_call: TRBJ1-4; cdr3_aa: ASSLSGTGGEKLF
v_call: TRBV6-5; j_call: TRBJ2-4; cdr3_aa: ASRGVGTGENSQY
v_call: TRBV2; j_call: TRBJ2-4; cdr3_aa: ASSELLAGGTGRY
v_call: TRBV15; j_call: TRBJ2-4; cdr3_aa: ATSSSRGRAKNIQY
v_call: TRBV5-5; j_call: TRBJ2-2; cdr3_aa: ASSLVLAATGELF
v_call: TRBV19; j_call: TRBJ2-2; cdr3_aa: ASSMVGTGKFSGELF
v_call: TRBV7-7; j_call: TRBJ1-1; cdr3_aa: ASSLGANTEAF
v_call: TRBV30; j_call: TRBJ2-3; cdr3_aa: AWRVGGDTQY
v_call: TRBV7-2; j_call: TRBJ2-1; cdr3_aa: ASSTGGVAYNEQF
v_call: TRBV19; j_call: TRBJ1-4; cdr3_aa: ASSIGPGTGGDNEKLF
v_call: TRBV15; j_call: TRBJ1-4; cdr3_aa: ATSRDKQGHATNEKLF